The entry below gives a single T cell receptor beta chain sequence along with its context. Its cognate antigen is unknown. Every isolated RNA sample was fully reverse transcribed, so sequencing captured expressed TCRB transcripts. The study sequenced naive, central memory and regulatory T cell samples to an average of about 3.57 million reads. Repertoires were generated with immunoSEQ multiplex PCR, while TCRdb's copy carries only in-frame clones and drops some. The table records some 410,000 clones, over 11% of them present only once. The data originate from a study of beta chain features in type 1 diabetes. Study findings and constraints: For Type 1 diabetes patients, all four CD4+ subsets carried TCRB CDR3s that were moderately but significantly shorter. The naive, central memory and Treg TCRB repertoires looked more alike in patients than they did in healthy donors.

It was via CD45RO/CCR7/CD25/CD127/CD95/CD27 that CD4+ naive, central memory, regulatory and stem cell-like memory cells were sorted. Germline V gene data show CDR1 as GTSNPN and CDR2 as SVGIG (reference sequence). The CDR3 sequence is 13 residues long. V shed 6 bases and J 6 bases; nucleotides not matched to a gene: 8. This TCR was recovered from a man aged 30-40 years in good health. V usage is TRBV30 and J usage is TRBJ1-2, with TRBD1 identical over 9 bases. The sequencing input was naive CD4+ T cells from blood. CDR3: CACAGTGRDGYTF. The CDR3 region has the DNA TGTGCCTGTGCGGGGACAGGGAGAGATGGCTACACCTTC.